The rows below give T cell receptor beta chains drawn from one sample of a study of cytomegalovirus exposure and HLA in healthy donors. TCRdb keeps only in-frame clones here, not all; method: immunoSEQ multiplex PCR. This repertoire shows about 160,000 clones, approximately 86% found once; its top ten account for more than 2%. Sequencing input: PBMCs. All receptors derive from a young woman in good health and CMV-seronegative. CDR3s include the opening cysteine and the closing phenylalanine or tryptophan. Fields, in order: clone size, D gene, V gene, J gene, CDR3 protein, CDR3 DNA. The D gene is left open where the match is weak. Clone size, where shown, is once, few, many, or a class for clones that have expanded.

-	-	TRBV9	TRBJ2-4	CASSVTDGVSGDIQYF	TGTGCCAGCAGCGTAACGGACGGAGTGTCGGGGGACATTCAGTACTTC
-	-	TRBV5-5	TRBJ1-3	CASSALRQTGNTIYF	TGTGCCAGCAGCGCCCTTCGACAAACTGGAAACACCATATATTTT
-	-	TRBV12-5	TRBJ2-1	CASVSTGETTSEQFF	TGTGCTAGTGTTTCGACGGGGGAGACAACGAGTGAGCAGTTCTTC
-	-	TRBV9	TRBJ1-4	CASSLTVAGEKLFF	TGTGCCAGCAGCTTGACCGTTGCGGGTGAAAAACTGTTTTTT
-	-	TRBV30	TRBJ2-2	CAWSDNIQGFDTGELFF	TGTGCCTGGAGTGACAACATACAGGGTTTTGACACCGGGGAGCTGTTTTTT
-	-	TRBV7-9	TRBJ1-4	CASSVGPNEKLFF	TGTGCCAGCAGCGTCGGTCCTAATGAAAAACTGTTTTTT
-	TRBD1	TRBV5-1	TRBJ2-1	CASSLEGTGVYNEQFF	TGCGCCAGCAGCTTGGAGGGGACAGGGGTCTACAATGAGCAGTTCTTC
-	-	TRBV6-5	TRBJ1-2	CASSYFGDPSGYGYTF	TGTGCCAGCAGTTACTTCGGGGATCCTTCGGGCTATGGCTACACCTTC
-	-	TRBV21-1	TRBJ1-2	CASSKEGRQVLANYGYTF	TGTGCCAGCAGCAAAGAGGGACGACAGGTTCTAGCTAACTATGGCTACACCTTC
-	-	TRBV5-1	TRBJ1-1	CASSLGHTNTEAFF	TGCGCCAGCAGTTTGGGACACACGAACACTGAAGCTTTCTTT
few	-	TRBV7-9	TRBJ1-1	CASSSEGETEAFF	TGTGCCAGCAGCTCCGAGGGGGAGACTGAAGCTTTCTTT
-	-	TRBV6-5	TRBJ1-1	CASSSSQGYTEAFF	TGTGCCAGCAGTTCGAGCCAGGGTTATACTGAAGCTTTCTTT